This record covers a single T cell receptor beta chain. What it binds is not known. The study ran its PCR with 60 Vbeta and 13 Jbeta primers. The protocol was immunoSEQ multiplex PCR, while the TCRdb copy is restricted to in-frame clones and leaves out a portion. The data contain roughly 230,000 clones, 85% to 95% of them seen just once; the ten biggest clones take up 1.7%. The sample is drawn from a study of cytomegalovirus exposure and HLA in healthy donors. The CDR3 is 13 amino acids. The V gene lost 4 bases and the J gene lost 6 bases, with 13 bases spanning the gap. The germline gives CDR1 SNHLY, CDR2 FYNNEI. Study results and caveats: In a later analysis, most CMV-associated TCR beta chains appeared HLA-restricted. About 87% or about 30% of the time was how often most TCR beta V segments were productive, according to an earlier analysis. After further analysis at a later stage, roughly 15,000 TCR beta sequences were associated with HLA alleles at 0.05 false discovery rate.

The source material was PBMCs. This sequence joins TRBV2 and TRBJ2-7; D is possibly TRBD2 (5 bases). This clonotype originated in a girl aged 2 to 9 in good health and CMV-seronegative. This CDR3 is CASSVEASSEQYF. The CDR3 DNA follows: TGTGCCAGCAGTGTAGAAGCTAGCTCCGAGCAGTACTTC.